Included here is one T cell receptor beta chain sequence, with context. Its antigen is undetermined. Deletions cut 5 bases from V and 3 bases from J, with 13 bases between. The CDR3 is made up of 14 amino acids. Germline lookup yields CDR1 SSHAT and CDR2 FNYEAQ (reference sequence). The sample is drawn from a study of shared clonotypes between healthy human individuals. Study background: Each donor's CD4 naive and CD4 memory cells filled three plates apiece, CD8 naive two, and CD8 memory one.

TCRdb's copy holds only in-frame clones and misses some; the assay was immunoSEQ multiplex PCR. The table includes about 1.1 million clones, around 78% detected once. Study results and limitations: Few donors limited the genetic and exposure-history diversity represented.

CD4+ cell separation produced CD45RA+ naive and CD45RA-negative memory subsets. This clonotype was obtained from a young man in good health. Some clones in this sample may be carry-over from other donors' samples. The sample comprised memory CD4+ T cells from PBMCs. The sample's subset: CD45RA-negative fraction. The rearrangement joins TRBV7-7 to TRBJ1-1, with D perhaps matching TRBD1 (6 bases). The CDR3 protein is CASSVGGGHTEAFF. CDR3 DNA sequence: TGTGCCAGCAGCGTAGGGGGGGGGCACACTGAAGCTTTCTTT.